This TCR beta chain derives from a study of blood T cell repertoires in COVID-19. Turning to the study itself: Acute and convalescent COVID-19 specimens originated in the United States, Italy and Spain. T cells, B-cell-depleted T cells, or PBMCs provided the cDNA or gDNA that served as material.

CDR3 length equals 13 residues. During active infection, Seattle patients enrolled and were then monitored through disease. Repertoires were generated with immunoSEQ multiplex PCR, while TCRdb's copy carries only in-frame clones and drops some. The sample yields 30,000 to 40,000 clones, around 70% seen once. The chain employs TRBV1 and TRBJ2-7; the table gives TRBD2 as D, unverified against the DNA. TRBV1 has pseudogene status. The sequenced material came from peripheral blood. The sequence was collected from a man in his 70s with COVID-19, enrolled during active disease. CDR3 coding DNA: TGCACCAGCAGCCAAGGACTTTCCGGGTGGCGGTACTTC. Protein product: CTSSQGLSGWRYF.